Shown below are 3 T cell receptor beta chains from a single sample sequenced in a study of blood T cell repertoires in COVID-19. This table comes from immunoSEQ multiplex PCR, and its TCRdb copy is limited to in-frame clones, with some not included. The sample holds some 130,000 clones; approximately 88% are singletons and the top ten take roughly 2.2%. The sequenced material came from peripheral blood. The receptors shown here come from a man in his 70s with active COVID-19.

The CDR3 DNA is TGTGCCAGCAACCGCGGGGGAGCCTACGAGCAGTACTTC. The encoded protein is CASNRGGAYEQYF. The chain has TRBV12-3 or TRBV12-4 and TRBJ2-7; 7 bases align to TRBD2. After removal of 7 bases from V and 2 bases from J, the junction contained 5 bases not matched to a gene. This CDR3 contains 13 residues.

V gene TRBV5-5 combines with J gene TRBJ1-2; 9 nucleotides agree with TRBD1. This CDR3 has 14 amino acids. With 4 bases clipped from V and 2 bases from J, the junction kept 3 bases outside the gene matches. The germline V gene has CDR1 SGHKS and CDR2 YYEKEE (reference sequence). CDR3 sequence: CASSQGTGNYGYTF. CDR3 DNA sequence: TGTGCCAGCAGCCAGGGGACAGGGAACTATGGCTACACCTTC.

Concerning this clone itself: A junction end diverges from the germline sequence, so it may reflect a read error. The CDR3 DNA sequence: TGTGCTAGCAGCTTAGGGAGGCGTGATCCAACGCAGTATTTT. Translating it yields CASSLGRRDPTQYF. The rearrangement links TRBV7-7 to TRBJ2-3; a weak D match, TRBD2 (6 bases). Germline CDR1 reads SSHAT; CDR2 reads FNYEAQ (reference sequence). This CDR3 has 14 residues.